These 9 T cell receptor beta chains share one sample of origin, sequenced in a study of blood T cell repertoires in COVID-19. Here immunoSEQ multiplex PCR was the method, and the copy in TCRdb shows in-frame clones only, minus some. The repertoire has 84,000 or so clones, 75% to 85% of them found once; the top ten carry around 12%. The material sequenced was peripheral blood. Receptor source: a woman between 40 and 55 years old with active or convalescent COVID-19.

The chain uses TRBV10-2 and TRBJ2-7, with TRBD1 identical over 8 bases. Germline loops: CDR1 WSHSY, CDR2 SAAADI. The CDR3 is 12 residues long. J gave up 3 bases and V 10 bases, and 5 bases lay outside the gene matches. This chain's CDR3 is CATTGTGYEQYF. In nucleotides, the CDR3 is TGCGCCACCACGGGGACAGGCTACGAGCAGTACTTC.

The chain uses TRBV19 and TRBJ1-4; 7 bases agree with TRBD1. V trimming: 7 bases; J trimming: 7 bases; junction bases outside the gene matches: 9. Germline CDR1 reads LNHDA; CDR2 reads SQIVND (reference sequence). The CDR3 has 14 residues. The CDR3 DNA reads TGTGCCAGTAATACCAGGGGGATCGGTGAAAAACTGTTTTTT. Amino acid sequence: CASNTRGIGEKLFF.

The chain has TRBV7-3 and TRBJ1-6; possibly TRBD1 for D (6 bases). Germline V gene sequence: CDR1 SGHTA, CDR2 FQGTGA. The CDR3 spans 13 residues. Trimming removed 3 bases at V and 10 bases at J, with 10 bases between. CDR3 region: CASSLAGTSPLHF. The CDR3 region has the DNA TGTGCCAGCAGCTTGGCCGGGACATCACCCCTCCACTTT.

This clone appeared once. CDR3 bases: TGTGCCAGCAGTTTCAGCTGGGGGGGCGGGGATAGAGAGACCCAGTACTTC. Its translation is CASSFSWGGGDRETQYF. This rearrangement joins TRBV27 to TRBJ2-5; D is possibly TRBD2 (7 bases). Looked up from germline, CDR1 is MNHEY and CDR2 is SMNVEV (reference sequence). The CDR3 is made up of 17 amino acids. V shed 3 bases and J shed 4 bases, with 21 bases lying between them.

Note on this clone: The DNA is omitted, as the CDR3 cannot be located on it reliably, and the CDR3 follows TCRdb's listing. The rearrangement uses TRBV6-5 and TRBJ1-1; the D call in the table, TRBD1, was not verified against the DNA. Germline CDR1 and CDR2: MNHEY and SVGAGI. From its first to its last residue, the CDR3 has 15 amino acids. CDR3 amino acids: CASSTSTGANTEAFF.

This clone was seen a single time. V gene TRBV9 combines with J gene TRBJ2-3; D perhaps matches TRBD1 (6 bases). The CDR3 extends over 14 amino acids. Germline CDR1 is SGDLS and CDR2 is YYNGEE. Trimming left V 3 bases short and J 0 bases short, with 8 bases between. This CDR3 reads CASSGRGSTDTQYF. In DNA, the CDR3 is TGTGCCAGCAGCGGCAGGGGAAGCACAGATACGCAGTATTTT. Combining the CDR3 with reference TRBV9 and TRBJ2-3 gives the whole variable domain DSGVTQTPKHLITATGQRVTLRCSPRSGDLSVYWYQQSLDQGLQFLIQYYNGEERAKGNILERFSAQQFPDLHSELNLSSLELGDSALYFCASSGRGSTDTQYFGPGTRLTVL.

The genes are TRBV20-1 and TRBJ1-5; 8 bases are shared with TRBD1. The junction had 10 bases not matched to a gene; V was cut back by 3 bases and J by 0 bases. Per the germline V gene, CDR1 is DFQATT and CDR2 is SNEGSKA (reference sequence). The CDR3 is 17 residues long. As DNA, the CDR3 is TGCAGTGCTAGTTCGACAGGGGTAAGATATAGCAATCAGCCCCAGCATTTT. It yields the protein CSASSTGVRYSNQPQHF.

The genes are TRBV7-6 and TRBJ2-2; the match to TRBD1 covers 7 bases. V lost 3 bases, J lost 7 bases, and 2 bases stayed unmatched. This CDR3 has 13 amino acids. CDR1 SGHVS and CDR2 FNYEAQ come from the germline V gene. Here the CDR3 DNA reads TGTGCCAGCAGCTTCGACAGGGTCGGGGAGCTGTTTTTT. Translating it yields CASSFDRVGELFF.

The chain is built from TRBV20-1 and TRBJ1-4; 9 bases line up with TRBD1. Germline CDR1 DFQATT, CDR2 SNEGSKA (reference sequence). The CDR3 length is 13 residues. Germline trimming cut 3 bases from V and 14 bases from J; bases unmatched to any gene: 10. CDR3 nucleotides: TGCAGTGCTAGTTCAGGGACAGGGAACAAGCTGTTTTTT. Protein sequence: CSASSGTGNKLFF.